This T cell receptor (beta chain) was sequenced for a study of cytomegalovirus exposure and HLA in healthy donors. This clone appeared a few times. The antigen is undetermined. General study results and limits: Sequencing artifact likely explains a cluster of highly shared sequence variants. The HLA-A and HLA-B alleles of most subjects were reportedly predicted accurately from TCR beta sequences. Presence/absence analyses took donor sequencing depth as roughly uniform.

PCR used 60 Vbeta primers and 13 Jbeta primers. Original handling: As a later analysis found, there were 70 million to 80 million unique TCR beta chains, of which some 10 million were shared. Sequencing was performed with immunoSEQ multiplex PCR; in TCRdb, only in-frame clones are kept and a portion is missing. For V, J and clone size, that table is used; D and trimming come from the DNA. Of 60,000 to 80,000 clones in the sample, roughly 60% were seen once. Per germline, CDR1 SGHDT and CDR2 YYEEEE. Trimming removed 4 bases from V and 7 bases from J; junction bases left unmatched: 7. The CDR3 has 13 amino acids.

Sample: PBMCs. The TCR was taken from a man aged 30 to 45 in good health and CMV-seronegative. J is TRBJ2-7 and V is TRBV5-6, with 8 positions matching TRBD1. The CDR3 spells CASSTGTGREQYF. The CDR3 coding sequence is TGTGCCAGCAGCACCGGGACAGGCCGGGAGCAGTACTTC.